The subject of this entry is one T cell receptor (beta chain). This specimen comes from a study of blood T cell repertoires in COVID-19. Study information: PBMCs, B-cell-depleted T cells, or T cells provided the cDNA or gDNA that made up the material.

Participants, 18 to 89 years old, spanned approximately 25 US areas. All recovered Cohort 3 donors got two negative PCRs, got clearance, or saw symptom resolution. Study processing details: Estimates of nucleated cell counts were drawn from the amplification of reference gene primers. Generated by immunoSEQ multiplex PCR, the TCRdb table keeps only in-frame clones and is missing some. V and J calls and clone size are copied from that table; D and trimming were computed from the DNA. The sample shows around 150,000 clones, around 80% of them seen only once. CDR1 is SGHNT and CDR2 is YYREEE in the germline V gene (reference sequence). V was clipped by 2 bases and J by 10 bases; unmatched bases: 6. CDR3 length: 14 amino acids.

The sequenced sample was PBMCs or T cells enriched from blood (not recorded which). This chain joins TRBV5-4 and TRBJ1-6; TRBD1 aligns across 7 bases. This clonotype originated in a man aged 45-60 years who had recovered from COVID-19. CDR3 nucleotide sequence: TGTGCCAGCAGCTTACGGCAGGGGGGATCACCCCTCCACTTT. Its translation: CASSLRQGGSPLHF.